This record covers a single TCR beta chain. Its antigen is unknown. UMI-labeled TRB cDNA libraries were prepared by 5' RACE. For each CDR3 protein, TCRdb gives one entry from its re-call of the 5' RACE reads, without DNA. This table holds approximately 20,000 distinct CDR3 sequences. The sample originates from a study of CXCR3-negative and CXCR3-positive naive CD8 T cells. Study context: A total of 150 million or so TRB reads was generated, with about 1.5 +/- 0.3 million per library.

Per the germline V gene, CDR1 is MDHEN and CDR2 is SYDVKM. This CDR3 is built from 16 residues. 250,000 to 350,000 cells per CD8+ T cell subset were flow-sorted in triplicate. Findings and caveats of the study: Naive subsets had comparable surface CD5, so TRB CDR3 properties gauged TCR strength. For naive cells, CXCR3-negative and CXCR3-positive subsets had similar TRBV-TRBJ usage; for memory cells, usage differed.

The specimen was memory CD8+ T cells from blood. This chain joins TRBV28 and TRBJ2-4; the TRBD2 assignment by TCRdb is unverifiable without DNA. The sequence was collected from a human donor in good health. Some clones in this sample may be carry-over from other donors' samples. The CDR3 loop reads CASSLRDFAAKNIQYF.